This entry lists 13 T cell receptor beta chains sequenced from one sample in a study of T-cell memory formation after mild COVID-19. TCRdb recomputed calls from the 5' RACE reads with MiXCR, one row per CDR3 protein. The sample consists of approximately 190,000 distinct CDR3 sequences, 15% to 20% of them appearing once. The specimen was PBMCs or a T cell subset sorted from them (not recorded which). These receptor sequences come from an adult woman who had mild COVID-19 (a few samples of this study predate the infection). Cell type and time point are not known.

V usage is TRBV2 and J usage is TRBJ2-7; 12 nucleotides line up with TRBD1. J was trimmed by 2 bases and V by 6 bases; bases with no gene match: 2. The CDR3 totals 14 residues. CDR1 SNHLY and CDR2 FYNNEI come from the germline V gene. The CDR3 is CASRGTGGPYEQYF. CDR3 in DNA: TGTGCCAGCAGGGGGACAGGGGGCCCCTACGAGCAGTACTTC.

This clonotype was counted at least ten times. This sequence joins TRBV5-1 and TRBJ2-1; TRBD2 aligns across 11 bases. V lost 5 bases, J lost 4 bases, and 5 bases stayed unmatched. Germline CDR1 reads SGHRS; CDR2 reads YFSETQ. The CDR3 sequence is 15 residues long. CDR3 sequence (DNA): TGCGCCAGCAGTGTAGGGACTAGCGGATACAATGAGCAGTTCTTC. As protein: CASSVGTSGYNEQFF.

This clonotype was detected a few times. At one end the junction does not follow the germline gene, possibly because of a read error. The chain has TRBV7-7 and TRBJ2-2; maybe TRBD1 (6 bases). CDR1 is SSHAT and CDR2 is FNYEAQ in the germline V gene (reference sequence). The CDR3 length is 14 residues. For the CDR3, the DNA is TGTGCTAGCAGATCACAGGGAGCCACCGGGGAGCTGTTTTTT. Residues: CASRSQGATGELFF.

This clonotype came up a few times. The chain uses TRBV6-5 and TRBJ1-2; D is possibly TRBD1 (6 bases). Trimming took 2 bases from V and 7 from J, leaving 17 bases between them. This CDR3 contains 15 residues. Germline CDR1 and CDR2: MNHEY and SVGAGI. CDR3 DNA sequence: TGTGCCAGCAGTTACGAATGGTCTAACAGGGTTGGCTACACCTTC. Amino acid sequence: CASSYEWSNRVGYTF.

CDR3 in amino acids: CATGGEFYGYTF. CDR3 DNA: TGTGCCACCGGAGGAGAGTTCTATGGCTACACCTTC. The chain joins TRBV4-2 to TRBJ1-2; no firm D call. The CDR3 spans 12 residues. Trimming removed 10 bases at V and 4 bases at J, with 13 bases between. The germline CDR1 and CDR2 sequences are LGHNA and YNFKEQ.

This clonotype is a singleton in its sample. The V call is TRBV5-6, the J call TRBJ1-1, with 9 bases lining up with TRBD1. The ends lost 5 bases at V and 5 bases at J; junction bases unmatched: 13. Germline V gene sequence: CDR1 SGHDT, CDR2 YYEEEE. This CDR3 spans 16 amino acids. In DNA, the CDR3 is TGTGCCAGCAGGACCGGGACAGGGAGTTTTCGGACTGAAGCTTTCTTT. Its protein product is CASRTGTGSFRTEAFF.

The table lists this clonotype with a few counts. This chain uses TRBV10-3 with TRBJ2-1; 9 bases line up with TRBD1. From germline, CDR1 is ENHRY and CDR2 SYGVKD. The trim removed 4 bases at V and 3 bases at J, leaving 4 bases unmatched. This CDR3 has 15 amino acids. The chain's CDR3 is CAISARDRDYNEQFF. The CDR3 DNA is TGTGCCATCAGTGCCCGGGACAGGGACTACAATGAGCAGTTCTTC.

This clonotype was detected a few times. The gene calls are TRBV20-1 and TRBJ2-2; D is perhaps TRBD1 or TRBD2 (5 bases each). The CDR3 runs to 15 residues. CDR1 is DFQATT and CDR2 is SNEGSKA in the germline V gene (reference sequence). The V end was cut by 2 bases, the J end by 1 base, with 11 bases between. The CDR3 nucleotides read TGCAGTGCTAGAAGGGTGGGGGTGAACACCGGGGAGCTGTTTTTT. It is translated as CSARRVGVNTGELFF.

The chain couples TRBV20-1 to TRBJ2-3; 9 nucleotides agree with TRBD2. This CDR3 is built from 15 residues. V was clipped by 6 bases and J by 0 bases; unmatched bases: 7. Per the germline V gene, CDR1 is DFQATT and CDR2 is SNEGSKA (reference sequence). CDR3 bases: TGCAGTGCCACAAAGCGGGGGGCGAGCACAGATACGCAGTATTTT. Encoded protein: CSATKRGASTDTQYF.

The chain recombines TRBV27 with TRBJ1-2; no reliable D call. Trimming left V 3 bases short and J 0 bases short, with 11 bases between. Germline CDR1 reads MNHEY; CDR2 reads SMNVEV (reference sequence). The CDR3 has 15 residues. The CDR3: CASSFAEPPNYGYTF. The CDR3 DNA reads as TGTGCCAGCAGTTTCGCAGAACCCCCTAACTATGGCTACACCTTC.

The chain is built from TRBV27 and TRBJ1-6, with D perhaps matching TRBD1 (6 bases). The ends were cut back, 0 bases at V and 7 bases at J, with 13 bases in the middle. The CDR3 has 16 residues. Germline V gene data show CDR1 as MNHEY and CDR2 as SMNVEV (reference sequence). The CDR3 sequence is CASSLSGRGLNSPLHF. CDR3 coding DNA: TGTGCCAGCAGTTTATCGGGCAGGGGCCTCAATTCACCCCTCCACTTT.

This clonotype has a handful of counts. The chain links TRBV9 to TRBJ1-6, with TRBD1 as a possible D gene (6 bases). This CDR3 has 15 amino acids. Germline CDR1 SGDLS, CDR2 YYNGEE. V was cut by 0 bases and J by 7 bases, with 11 bases left in between. CDR3 amino acids: CASSVGTVSNSPLHF. The CDR3 coding sequence is TGTGCCAGCAGCGTAGGGACAGTATCGAATTCACCCCTCCACTTT.

This clonotype was counted only a few times. The chain links TRBV20-1 to TRBJ2-5, with 7 bases matching TRBD1. The CDR3 extends over 13 amino acids. Germline trimming cut 6 bases from V and 1 base from J; bases unmatched to any gene: 5. Germline CDR1 and CDR2: DFQATT and SNEGSKA (reference sequence). This chain's CDR3 is CSASRDSQETQYF. CDR3 DNA: TGCAGTGCCAGCCGGGACAGCCAAGAGACCCAGTACTTC.